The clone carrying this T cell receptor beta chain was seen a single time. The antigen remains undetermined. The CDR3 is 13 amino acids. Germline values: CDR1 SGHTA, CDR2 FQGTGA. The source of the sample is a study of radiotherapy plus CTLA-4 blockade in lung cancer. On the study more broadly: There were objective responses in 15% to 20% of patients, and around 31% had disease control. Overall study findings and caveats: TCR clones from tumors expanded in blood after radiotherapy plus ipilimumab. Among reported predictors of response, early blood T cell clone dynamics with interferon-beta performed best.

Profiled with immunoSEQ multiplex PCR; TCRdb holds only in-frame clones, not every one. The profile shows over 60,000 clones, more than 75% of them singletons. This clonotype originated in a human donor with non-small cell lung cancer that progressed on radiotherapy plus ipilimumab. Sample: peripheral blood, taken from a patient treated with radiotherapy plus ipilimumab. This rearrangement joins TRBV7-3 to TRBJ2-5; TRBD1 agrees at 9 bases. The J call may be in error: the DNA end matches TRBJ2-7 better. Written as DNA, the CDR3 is TGTGCCAGCAGCTCCGGGACAGGGAGCGAGCAGTACTTC. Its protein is CASSSGTGSEQYF.